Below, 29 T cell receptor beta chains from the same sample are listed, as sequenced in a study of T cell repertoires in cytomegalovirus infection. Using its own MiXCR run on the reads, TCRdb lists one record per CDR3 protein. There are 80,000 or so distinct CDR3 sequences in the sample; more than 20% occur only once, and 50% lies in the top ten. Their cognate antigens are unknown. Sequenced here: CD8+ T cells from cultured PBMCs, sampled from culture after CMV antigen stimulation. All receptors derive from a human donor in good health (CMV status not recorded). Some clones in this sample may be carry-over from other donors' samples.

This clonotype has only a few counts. The CDR3 DNA follows: TGCGCCAGCAGCCAAGATCGGGGGAACACTGAAGCTTTCTTT. Its translation: CASSQDRGNTEAFF. This sequence joins TRBV4-3 and TRBJ1-1; D call uncertain. Germline V gene lookup returns CDR1 LGHNA and CDR2 YSLEER. V was trimmed by 0 bases and J by 1 base, leaving 6 bases between them. The CDR3 has 14 residues.

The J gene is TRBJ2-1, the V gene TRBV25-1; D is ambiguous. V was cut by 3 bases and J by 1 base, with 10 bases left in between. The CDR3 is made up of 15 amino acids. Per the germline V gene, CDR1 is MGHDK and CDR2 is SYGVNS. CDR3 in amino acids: CASSDITRSYNEQFF. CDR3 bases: TGTGCCAGCAGTGACATAACACGATCCTACAATGAGCAGTTCTTC.

The CDR3, as DNA: TGTGCCAGCAGCACACAGGGGGGTAGCGGCTACACCTTC. It encodes CASSTQGGSGYTF. This chain joins TRBV4-2 and TRBJ1-2, with 8 bases aligning to TRBD1. In germline, CDR1 is LGHNA, CDR2 YNFKEQ. Trimming at V came to 5 bases and at J to 8 bases, leaving 7 bases not matched to a gene. The CDR3 has 13 amino acids.

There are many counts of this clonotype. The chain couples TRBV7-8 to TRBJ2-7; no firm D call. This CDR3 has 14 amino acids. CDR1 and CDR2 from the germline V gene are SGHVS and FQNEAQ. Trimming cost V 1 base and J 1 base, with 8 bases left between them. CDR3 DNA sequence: TGTGCCAGCAGCTTAGTAATGATTTCCTACGAGCAGTACTTC. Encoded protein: CASSLVMISYEQYF.

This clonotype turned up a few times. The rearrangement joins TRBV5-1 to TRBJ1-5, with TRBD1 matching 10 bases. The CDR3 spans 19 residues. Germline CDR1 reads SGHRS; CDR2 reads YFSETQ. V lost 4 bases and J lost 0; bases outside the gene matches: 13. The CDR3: CASSALGTGDDYSNQPQHF. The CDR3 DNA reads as TGCGCCAGCAGCGCGTTAGGGACAGGGGATGATTATAGCAATCAGCCCCAGCATTTT.

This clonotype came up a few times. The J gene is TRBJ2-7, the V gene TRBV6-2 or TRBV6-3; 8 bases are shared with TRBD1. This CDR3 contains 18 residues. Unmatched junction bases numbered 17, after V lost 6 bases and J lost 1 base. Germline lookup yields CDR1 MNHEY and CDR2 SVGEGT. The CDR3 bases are TGTGCCAGCAGCCCGGACAGGGCGAAACCCACCCGGTCCTACGAGCAGTACTTC. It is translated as CASSPDRAKPTRSYEQYF.

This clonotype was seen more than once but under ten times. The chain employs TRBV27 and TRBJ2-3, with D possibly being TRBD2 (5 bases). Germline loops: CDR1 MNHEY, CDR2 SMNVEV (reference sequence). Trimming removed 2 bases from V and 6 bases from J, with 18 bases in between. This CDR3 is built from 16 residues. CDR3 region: CASSLVREMPGDTQYF. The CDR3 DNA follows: TGTGCCAGCAGTTTAGTAAGGGAGATGCCGGGGGATACGCAGTATTTT.

The DNA of the CDR3 is TGTGCCAGCAGCGAAAGTCCAGGGGGGCGAGAGACCCAGTACTTC. Amino acid sequence: CASSESPGGRETQYF. The chain is built from TRBV11-2 and TRBJ2-5; tentatively, D is TRBD1 (7 bases). This CDR3 comprises 15 residues. In germline, CDR1 is SGHAT, CDR2 FQNNGV. V lost 5 bases and J lost 4, with 17 bases in between.

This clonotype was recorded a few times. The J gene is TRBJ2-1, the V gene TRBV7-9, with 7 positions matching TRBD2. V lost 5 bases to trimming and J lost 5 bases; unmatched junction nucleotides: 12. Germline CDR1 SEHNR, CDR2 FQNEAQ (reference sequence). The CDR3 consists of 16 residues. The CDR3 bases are TGTGCCAGCAGCACCGGAGGGGCGGGAGTCGACAATGAGCAGTTCTTC. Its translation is CASSTGGAGVDNEQFF.

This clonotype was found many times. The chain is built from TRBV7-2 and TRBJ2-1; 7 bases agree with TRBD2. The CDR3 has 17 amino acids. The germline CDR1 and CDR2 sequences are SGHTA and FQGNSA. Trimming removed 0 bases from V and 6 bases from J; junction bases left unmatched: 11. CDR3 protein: CASSLAPGLPPGNEQFF. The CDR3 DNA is TGTGCCAGCAGCTTAGCGCCGGGACTACCCCCGGGCAATGAGCAGTTCTTC.

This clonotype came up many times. The CDR3 nucleotides are TGTGCCAGCAGCGGCACGCGGGGCAGCTCCTACAATGAGCAGTTCTTC. Amino acid sequence: CASSGTRGSSYNEQFF. The V and J genes are TRBV7-9 and TRBJ2-1, with TRBD2 as a possible D gene (6 bases). The V gene's germline CDR1 is SEHNR and CDR2 FQNEAQ (reference sequence). Between the trimmed V and J ends, which lost 5 bases and 0 bases, there was a span of 14 bases. The CDR3 extends over 16 amino acids.

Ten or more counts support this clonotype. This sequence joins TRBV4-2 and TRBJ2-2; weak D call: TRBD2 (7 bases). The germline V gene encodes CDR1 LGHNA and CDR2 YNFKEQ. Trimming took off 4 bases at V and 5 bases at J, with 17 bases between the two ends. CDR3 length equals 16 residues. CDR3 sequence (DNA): TGTGCCAGCAGCCGCCCACGGGGGGCTGGTACCGGGGAGCTGTTTTTT. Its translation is CASSRPRGAGTGELFF.

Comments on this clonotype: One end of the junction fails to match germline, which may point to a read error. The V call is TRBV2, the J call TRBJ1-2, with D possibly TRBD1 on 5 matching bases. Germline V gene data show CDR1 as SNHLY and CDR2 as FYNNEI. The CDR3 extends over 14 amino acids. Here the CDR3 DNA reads TGTGCCAGCACGGAAGGGGCCATCAACTATGGCCACACCTTC. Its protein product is CASTEGAINYGHTF.

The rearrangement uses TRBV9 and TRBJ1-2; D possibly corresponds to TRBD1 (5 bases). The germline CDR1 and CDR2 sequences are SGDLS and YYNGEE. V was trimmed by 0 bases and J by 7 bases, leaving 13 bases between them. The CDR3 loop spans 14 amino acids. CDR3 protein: CASSVDGGSSGYTF. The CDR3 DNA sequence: TGTGCCAGCAGCGTAGACGGGGGGTCGAGTGGCTACACCTTC.

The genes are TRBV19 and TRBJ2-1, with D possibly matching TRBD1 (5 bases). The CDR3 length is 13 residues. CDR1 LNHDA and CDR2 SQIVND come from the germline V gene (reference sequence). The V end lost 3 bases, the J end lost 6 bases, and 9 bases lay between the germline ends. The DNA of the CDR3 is TGTGCCAGTAGTATGCAAGGGGCCAATGAGCAGTTCTTC. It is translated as CASSMQGANEQFF.

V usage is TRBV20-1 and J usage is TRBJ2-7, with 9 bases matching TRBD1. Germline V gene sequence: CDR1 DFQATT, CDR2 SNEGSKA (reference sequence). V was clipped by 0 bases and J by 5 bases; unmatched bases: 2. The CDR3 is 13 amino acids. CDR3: CSAREQGANEQYF. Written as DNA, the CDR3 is TGCAGTGCTAGAGAACAGGGGGCCAACGAGCAGTACTTC.

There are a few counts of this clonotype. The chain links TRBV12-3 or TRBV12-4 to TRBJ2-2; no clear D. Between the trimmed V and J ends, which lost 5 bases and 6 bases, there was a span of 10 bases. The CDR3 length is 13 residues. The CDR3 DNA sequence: TGTGCCAGCAGTCTGCGACAAGCCGGGGAGCTGTTTTTT. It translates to CASSLRQAGELFF.

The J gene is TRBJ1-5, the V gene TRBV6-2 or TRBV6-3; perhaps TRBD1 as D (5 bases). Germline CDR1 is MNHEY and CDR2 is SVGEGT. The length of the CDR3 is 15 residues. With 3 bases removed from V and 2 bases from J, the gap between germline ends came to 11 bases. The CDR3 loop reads CASSYAGARNQPQHF. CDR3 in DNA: TGTGCCAGCAGTTATGCCGGGGCGCGCAATCAGCCCCAGCATTTT.

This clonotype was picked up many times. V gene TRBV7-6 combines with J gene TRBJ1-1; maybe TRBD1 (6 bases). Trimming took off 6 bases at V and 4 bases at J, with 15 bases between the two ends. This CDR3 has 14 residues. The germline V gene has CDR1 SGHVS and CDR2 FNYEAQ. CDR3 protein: CASSRSRGSTEAFF. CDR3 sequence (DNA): TGTGCCAGCAGTCGTAGCAGGGGTTCCACTGAAGCTTTCTTT.

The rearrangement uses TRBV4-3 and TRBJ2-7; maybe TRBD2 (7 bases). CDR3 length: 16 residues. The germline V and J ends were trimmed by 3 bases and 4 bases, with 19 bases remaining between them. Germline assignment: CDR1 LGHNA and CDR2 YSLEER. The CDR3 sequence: CASSQEGGAFPYEQYF. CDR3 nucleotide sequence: TGCGCCAGCAGCCAGGAAGGGGGGGCTTTCCCGTACGAGCAGTACTTC.

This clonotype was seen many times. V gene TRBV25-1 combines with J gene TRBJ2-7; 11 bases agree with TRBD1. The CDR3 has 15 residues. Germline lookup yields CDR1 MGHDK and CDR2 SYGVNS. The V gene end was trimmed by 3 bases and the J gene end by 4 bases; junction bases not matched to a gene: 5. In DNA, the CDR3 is TGTGCCAGCAGTGACTCCGGGACAGGGGGGTACGAGCAGTACTTC. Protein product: CASSDSGTGGYEQYF.

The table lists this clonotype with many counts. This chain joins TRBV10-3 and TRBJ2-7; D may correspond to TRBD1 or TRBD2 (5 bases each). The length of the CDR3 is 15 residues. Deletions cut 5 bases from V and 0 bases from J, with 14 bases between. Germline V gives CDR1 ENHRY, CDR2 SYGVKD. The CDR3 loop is CAISPRGQSSYEQYF. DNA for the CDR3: TGTGCCATCAGTCCCCGGGGCCAGAGCTCCTACGAGCAGTACTTC.

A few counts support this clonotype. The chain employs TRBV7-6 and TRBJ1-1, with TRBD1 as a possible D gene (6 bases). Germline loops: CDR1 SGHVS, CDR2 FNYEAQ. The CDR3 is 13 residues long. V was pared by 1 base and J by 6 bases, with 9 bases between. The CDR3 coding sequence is TGTGCCAGCAGCTTAGATGGGGGGCCTGAAGCTTTCTTT. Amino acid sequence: CASSLDGGPEAFF. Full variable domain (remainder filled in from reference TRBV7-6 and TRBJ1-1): GAGVSQSPRYKVTKRGQDVALRCDPISGHVSLYWYRQALGQGPEFLTYFNYEAQQDKSGLPNDRFSAERPEGSISTLTIQRTEQRDSAMYRCASSLDGGPEAFFGQGTRLTVV.

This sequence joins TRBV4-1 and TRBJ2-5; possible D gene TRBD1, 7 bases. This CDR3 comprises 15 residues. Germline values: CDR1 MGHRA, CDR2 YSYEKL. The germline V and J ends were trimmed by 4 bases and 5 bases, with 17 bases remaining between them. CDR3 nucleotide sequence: TGCGCCAGCAGCCTCTACGAGGGGGCGGGGGAGACCCAGTACTTC. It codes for CASSLYEGAGETQYF.

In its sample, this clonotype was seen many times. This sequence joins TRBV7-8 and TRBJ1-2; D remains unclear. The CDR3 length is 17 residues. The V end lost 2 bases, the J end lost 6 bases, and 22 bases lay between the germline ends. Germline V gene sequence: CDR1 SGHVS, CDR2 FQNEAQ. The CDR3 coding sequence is TGTGCCAGCAGCTTACGATCTATGGCCGTAGCAGCTAATGGCTACACCTTC. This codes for CASSLRSMAVAANGYTF.

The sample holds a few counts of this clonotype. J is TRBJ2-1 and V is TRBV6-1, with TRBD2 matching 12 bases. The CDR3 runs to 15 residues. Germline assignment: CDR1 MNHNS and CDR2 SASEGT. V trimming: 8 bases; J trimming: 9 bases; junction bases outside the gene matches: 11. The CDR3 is CASSTWTSGKGEQFF. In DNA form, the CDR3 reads TGTGCCAGCTCAACTTGGACTAGCGGGAAGGGTGAGCAGTTCTTC.

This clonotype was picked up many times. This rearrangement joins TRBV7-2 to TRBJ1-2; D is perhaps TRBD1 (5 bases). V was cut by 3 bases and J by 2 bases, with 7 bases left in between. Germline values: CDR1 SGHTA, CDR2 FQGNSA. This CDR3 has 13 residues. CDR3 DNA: TGTGCCAGCAGCTTTCCAGGGAACTATGGCTACACCTTC. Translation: CASSFPGNYGYTF. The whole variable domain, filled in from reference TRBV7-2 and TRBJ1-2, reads GAGVSQSPSNKVTEKGKDVELRCDPISGHTALYWYRQSLGQGLEFLIYFQGNSAPDKSGLPSDRFSAERTGGSVSTLTIQRTQQEDSAVYLCASSFPGNYGYTFGSGTRLTVV.

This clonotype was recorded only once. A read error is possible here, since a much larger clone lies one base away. The DNA for the CDR3 is TGTGCCAGCAGCCCCGGGGCTCCAGATGCGCAGTATTTT. It encodes CASSPGAPDAQYF. This rearrangement joins TRBV27 to TRBJ2-3, with D perhaps being TRBD1 or TRBD2 (5 bases each). CDR3 length: 13 amino acids. Per germline, CDR1 MNHEY and CDR2 SMNVEV (reference sequence).

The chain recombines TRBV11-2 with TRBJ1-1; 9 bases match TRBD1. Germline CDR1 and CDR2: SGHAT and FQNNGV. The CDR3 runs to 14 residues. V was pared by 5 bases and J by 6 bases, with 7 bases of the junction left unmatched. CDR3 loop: CASSVTGGGAEAFF. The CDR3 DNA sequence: TGTGCCAGCAGCGTGACAGGGGGAGGGGCTGAAGCTTTCTTT.